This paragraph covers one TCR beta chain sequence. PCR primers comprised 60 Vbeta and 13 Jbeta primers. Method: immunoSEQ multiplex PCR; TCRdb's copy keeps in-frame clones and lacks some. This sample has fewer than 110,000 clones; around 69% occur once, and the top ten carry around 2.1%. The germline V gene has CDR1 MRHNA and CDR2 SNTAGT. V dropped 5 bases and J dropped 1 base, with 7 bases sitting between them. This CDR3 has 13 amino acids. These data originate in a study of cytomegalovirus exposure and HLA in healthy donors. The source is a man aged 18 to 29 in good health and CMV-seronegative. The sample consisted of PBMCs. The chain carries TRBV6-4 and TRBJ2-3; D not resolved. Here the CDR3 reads CASSPSGTDTQYF. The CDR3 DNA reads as TGTGCCAGCAGTCCCAGCGGCACAGATACGCAGTATTTT.